This T cell receptor (beta chain) was documented in a study of T cell responses to AZD1222 COVID-19 vaccine. Some clones are missing from TCRdb's copy, which holds only in-frame ones; the method was immunoSEQ multiplex PCR. The sample lists roughly 84,000 clones, approximately 85% seen once, with 9.5% to 13% in the top ten. Analyses pooled second doses at about 4 or about 12 weeks. In the case of this clone: Its antigen is not known.

Whole-study results and caveats: Spike-specific TCR breadth and depth were elevated following two AZD1222 doses. Females made up more of the donors, who were largely white British, and clonal diversity may have come out too low. It was only after the peak T cell response that any repertoires were sampled.

The V gene lost 4 bases and the J gene lost 5 bases, with 18 bases spanning the gap. This CDR3 is 16 amino acids long. Per germline, CDR1 SGHVS and CDR2 FNYEAQ. This chain connects TRBV7-6 to TRBJ2-1; D may correspond to TRBD1 or TRBD2 (6 bases each). Material: peripheral blood, obtained 28 days after the second AZD1222 dose. This clonotype was sampled from an adult who received the AZD1222 COVID-19 vaccine. DNA for the CDR3: TGTGCCAGCAGCTCGGGGGCCCTCCTCTTCAACAATGAGCAGTTCTTC. Encoded protein: CASSSGALLFNNEQFF.